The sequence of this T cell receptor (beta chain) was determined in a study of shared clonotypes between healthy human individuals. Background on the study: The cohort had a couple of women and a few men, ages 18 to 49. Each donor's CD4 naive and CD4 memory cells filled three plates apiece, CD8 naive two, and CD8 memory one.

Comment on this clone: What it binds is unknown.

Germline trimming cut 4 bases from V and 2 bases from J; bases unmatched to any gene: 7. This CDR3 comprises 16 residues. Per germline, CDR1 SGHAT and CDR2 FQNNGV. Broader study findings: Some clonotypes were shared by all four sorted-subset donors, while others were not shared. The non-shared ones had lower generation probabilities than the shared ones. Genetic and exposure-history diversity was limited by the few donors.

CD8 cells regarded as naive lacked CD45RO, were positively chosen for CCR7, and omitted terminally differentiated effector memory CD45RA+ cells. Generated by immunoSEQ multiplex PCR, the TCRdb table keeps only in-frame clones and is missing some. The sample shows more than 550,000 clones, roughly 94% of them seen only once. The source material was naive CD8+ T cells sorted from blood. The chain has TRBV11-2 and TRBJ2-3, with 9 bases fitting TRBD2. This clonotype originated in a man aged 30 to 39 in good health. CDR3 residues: CASSSQAGGNTDTQYF. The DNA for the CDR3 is TGTGCCAGCAGCTCCCAAGCGGGAGGAAACACAGATACGCAGTATTTT.